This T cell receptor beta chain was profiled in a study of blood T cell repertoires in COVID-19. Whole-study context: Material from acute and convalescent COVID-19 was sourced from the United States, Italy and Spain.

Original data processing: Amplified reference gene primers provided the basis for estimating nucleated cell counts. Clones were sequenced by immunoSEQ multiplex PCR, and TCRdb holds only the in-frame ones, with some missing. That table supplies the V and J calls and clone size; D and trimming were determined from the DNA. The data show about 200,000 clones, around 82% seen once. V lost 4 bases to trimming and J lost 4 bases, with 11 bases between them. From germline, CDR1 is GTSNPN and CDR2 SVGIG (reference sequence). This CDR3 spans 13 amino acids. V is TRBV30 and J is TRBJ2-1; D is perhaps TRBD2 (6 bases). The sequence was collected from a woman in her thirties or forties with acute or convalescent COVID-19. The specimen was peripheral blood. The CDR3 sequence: CAWKGLPYNEQFF. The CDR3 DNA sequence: TGTGCCTGGAAGGGACTTCCTTACAATGAGCAGTTCTTC.